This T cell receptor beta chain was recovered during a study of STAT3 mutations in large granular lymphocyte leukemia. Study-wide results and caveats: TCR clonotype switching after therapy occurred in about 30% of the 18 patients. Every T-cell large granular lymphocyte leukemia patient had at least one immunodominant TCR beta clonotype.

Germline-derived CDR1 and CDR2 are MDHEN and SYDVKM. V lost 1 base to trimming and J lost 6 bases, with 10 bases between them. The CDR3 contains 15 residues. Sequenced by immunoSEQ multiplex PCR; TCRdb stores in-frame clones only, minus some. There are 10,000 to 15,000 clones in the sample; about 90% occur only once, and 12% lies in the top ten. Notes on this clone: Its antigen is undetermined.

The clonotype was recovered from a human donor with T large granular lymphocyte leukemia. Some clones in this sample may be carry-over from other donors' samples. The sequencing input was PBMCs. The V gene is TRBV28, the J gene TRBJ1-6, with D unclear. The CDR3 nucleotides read TGTGCCAGCAGTTTATCTAATACCCTTAATTCACCCCTCCACTTT. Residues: CASSLSNTLNSPLHF.